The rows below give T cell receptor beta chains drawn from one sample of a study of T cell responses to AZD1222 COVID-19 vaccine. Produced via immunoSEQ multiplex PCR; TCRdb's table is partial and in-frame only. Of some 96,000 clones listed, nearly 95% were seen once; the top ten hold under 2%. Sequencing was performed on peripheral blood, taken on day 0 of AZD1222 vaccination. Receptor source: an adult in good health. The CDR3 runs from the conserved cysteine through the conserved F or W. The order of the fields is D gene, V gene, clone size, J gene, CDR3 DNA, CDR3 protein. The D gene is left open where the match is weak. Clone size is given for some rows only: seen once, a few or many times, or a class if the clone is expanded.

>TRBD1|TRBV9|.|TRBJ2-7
TGTGCCAGCAGCGTAGGTTGGGGACAGGGGAACGAGCAGTACTTC
CASSVGWGQGNEQYF
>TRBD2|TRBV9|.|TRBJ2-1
TGTGCCAGCAGCGTAGTGACTAGCGGGAGGGGTGAGCAGTTCTTC
CASSVVTSGRGEQFF
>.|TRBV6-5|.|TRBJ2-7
TGTGCCAGCAGTTACGGCAGGGGAGGGCCCTACGAGCAGTACTTC
CASSYGRGGPYEQYF
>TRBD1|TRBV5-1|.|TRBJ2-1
TGCGCCAGCAGCTTGTTGGCAGGGGGCACCTACAATGAGCAGTTCTTC
CASSLLAGGTYNEQFF
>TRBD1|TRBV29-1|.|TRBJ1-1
TGCAGCGTAAGACAGGGTGAAGCTTTCTTT
CSVRQGEAFF
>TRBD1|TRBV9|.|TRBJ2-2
TGTGCCAGCAGCGTAGTTGGGCAGGGGGCTTGGAGCACCGGGGAGCTGTTTTTT
CASSVVGQGAWSTGELFF
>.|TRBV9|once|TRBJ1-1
TGTGCCAGCAGCGCACCCCTGGACCACACTGAAGCTTTCTTT
CASSAPLDHTEAFF
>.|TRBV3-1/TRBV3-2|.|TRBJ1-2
TGTGCCAGCAGCGGGAATGGACTGGATGGCTATGGCTACACCTTC
CASSGNGLDGYGYTF
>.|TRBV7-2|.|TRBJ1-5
TGTGCCAGCAGCTTATTCGGAACGGGTAATCAGCCCCAGCATTTT
CASSLFGTGNQPQHF
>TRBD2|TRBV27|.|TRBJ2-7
TGTGCCAGTGGGCTAGCGGGTCGTACGGGAGGCTACGAGCAGTACTTC
CASGLAGRTGGYEQYF
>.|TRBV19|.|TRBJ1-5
TGTGCCAGTAGTATAACAGTCAATCAGCCCCAGCATTTT
CASSITVNQPQHF
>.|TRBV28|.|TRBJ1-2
TGTGCCAGCAGTTTAAGTTTAGGGGGGTCGGTCTATGGCTACACCTTC
CASSLSLGGSVYGYTF
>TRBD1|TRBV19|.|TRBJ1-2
TGTGCCAGTAGGTCAGGGGGCTCTGGCTATGGCTACACCTTC
CASRSGGSGYGYTF
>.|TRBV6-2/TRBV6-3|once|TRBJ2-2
TGTGCCAGCAGTTACGAAGGCTCCGGGGGTTCCGGGGAGCTGTTTTTT
CASSYEGSGGSGELFF
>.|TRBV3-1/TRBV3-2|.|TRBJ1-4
TGTGCCAGCAGCCCCCTGGGTCCAACTAATGAAAAACTGTTTTTT
CASSPLGPTNEKLFF
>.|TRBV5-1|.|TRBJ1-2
TGCGCCAGCAGCTTGGGTACGGACCGGGGAAGAATGATAGCTAACTATGGCTACACCTTC
CASSLGTDRGRMIANYGYTF
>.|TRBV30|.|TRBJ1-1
TGTGCCTGGAGTACCGACACTGAAGCTTTCTTT
CAWSTDTEAFF
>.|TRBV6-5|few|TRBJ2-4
TGTGCCAGCCTCAGTTTGTCCGCCAAAAACATTCAGTACTTC
CASLSLSAKNIQYF
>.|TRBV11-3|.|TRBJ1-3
TGTGCCAGCAGCTCTACGGGGGACACCATATATTTT
CASSSTGDTIYF
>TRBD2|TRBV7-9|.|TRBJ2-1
TGTGCCAGCAGCTCCCTTAGCGGGAGGGCCAACGATGAGCAGTTCTTC
CASSSLSGRANDEQFF
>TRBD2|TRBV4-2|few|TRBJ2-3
TGTGCCAGCAGCCCCCCCCGGACGGGAGGTGGAGATACGCAGTATTTT
CASSPPRTGGGDTQYF
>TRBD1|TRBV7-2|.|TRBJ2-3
TGTGCCAGCAGCCCGACAGGGGGCAAATTGAATACGCAGTATTTT
CASSPTGGKLNTQYF
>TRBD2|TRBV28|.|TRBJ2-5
TGTGCCAGCAGGACTAGCGCCCAAGAGACCCAGTACTTC
CASRTSAQETQYF
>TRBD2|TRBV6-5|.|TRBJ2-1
TGTGCCAGCAGATCCAGGCGGGAGGGCCTTTTCCGGCAGTTCTTC
CASRSRREGLFRQFF
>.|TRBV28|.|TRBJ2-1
TGTGCCAGCAGTTTATATCAGACACGGCAGTTCTTC
CASSLYQTRQFF
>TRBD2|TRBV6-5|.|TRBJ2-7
TGTGCCAGCAGTTACGGTAGCGGGGGAGGTCTTAAGCAGTACTTC
CASSYGSGGGLKQYF
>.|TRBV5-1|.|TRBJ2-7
TGCGCCAGCAGCTCGATGGGACTCCCTCACGAGCAGTACTTC
CASSSMGLPHEQYF
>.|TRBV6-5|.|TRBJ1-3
TGTGCCAGCAGTTACTCGGCAGGGGTTTATGGAAACACCATATATTTT
CASSYSAGVYGNTIYF
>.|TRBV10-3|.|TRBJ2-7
TGTGCCATCAGTGCGGGGGACGGTTACGAGCAGTACTTC
CAISAGDGYEQYF
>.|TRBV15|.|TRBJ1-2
TGTGCCACCAGCAGAGCAGGGTCTGGCTACACCTTC
CATSRAGSGYTF
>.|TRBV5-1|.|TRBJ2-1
TGCGCCAGCAGCGGGGAACTAGTTCTGAATGAGCAGTTCTTC
CASSGELVLNEQFF
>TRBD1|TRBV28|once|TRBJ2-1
TGTGCCAGCAGTTCGACAGGGCTCCATGAGCAGTTCTTC
CASSSTGLHEQFF
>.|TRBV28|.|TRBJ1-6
TGTGCCAGCAGCCACGCAGGGACGTTCTATAATTCACCCCTCCACTTT
CASSHAGTFYNSPLHF
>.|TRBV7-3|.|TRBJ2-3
TGTGCCAGCAGCTTAACGTCGCGGCAAGATACGCAGTATTTT
CASSLTSRQDTQYF
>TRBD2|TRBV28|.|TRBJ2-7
TGTGCCAGCAGTTTAGGGCCTTCTAGCGGAAGCTCCTACGAGCAGTACTTC
CASSLGPSSGSSYEQYF
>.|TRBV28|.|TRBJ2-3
TGTGCCAGCAGTACCCCGGGTAGTCGGACAGATACGCAGTATTTT
CASSTPGSRTDTQYF
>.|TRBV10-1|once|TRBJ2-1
TGCGCCAGCAGTTCTGAGGGGATAAATGAGCAGTTCTTC
CASSSEGINEQFF
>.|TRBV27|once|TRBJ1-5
TGTGCCAGCAGGGGGATAAGGGGCCCCGGCAATCAGCCCCAGCATTTT
CASRGIRGPGNQPQHF
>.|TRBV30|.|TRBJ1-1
TGTGCCTGGAGTGTAGGGAGACAGGTTGACACTGAAGCTTTCTTT
CAWSVGRQVDTEAFF
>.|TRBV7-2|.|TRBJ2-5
TGTGCCAGCAGCTTAGCTAGCGGTCAAGAGACCCAGTACTTC
CASSLASGQETQYF
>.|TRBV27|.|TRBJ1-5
TGTGCCAGCAGTTTCCCCAATCAGCCCCAGCATTTT
CASSFPNQPQHF